The clone carrying this T cell receptor (beta chain) was found many times. These data originate in a study of metastatic and nonmetastatic thyroid tumors. Each patient came to thyroid surgery without any prior treatment (of any kind). Looked up from germline, CDR1 is MGHRA and CDR2 is YSYEKL. This CDR3 has 17 residues. The J segment lost 3 bases and the V segment lost 3 bases, leaving 12 bases of the junction unmatched. TCRdb re-called clones via MiXCR from the PCR reads. The repertoire holds approximately 37,000 clones, with 14% to 15% as singletons. Input material: blood. This chain links TRBV4-1 with TRBJ2-5, with 8 bases aligning to TRBD2. The clonotype was recovered from a male donor with papillary thyroid cancer or a benign thyroid nodule (not recorded which). Some clones in this sample may be carry-over from other donors' samples. CDR3 nucleotides: TGCGCCAGCAGCCAGACCCCAGCGGGGGCGGGGGAAGAGACCCAGTACTTC. It yields the protein CASSQTPAGAGEETQYF.